This T cell receptor (beta chain) was identified during a study of shared clonotypes between healthy human individuals. Using immunoSEQ multiplex PCR, the repertoire was profiled, and TCRdb retains in-frame clones only, with some absent. There are millions of clones in the sample; roughly 92% occur only once, and over 0.12% lies in the top ten. V was shortened by 4 bases and J by 3 bases, with 13 bases between the two germline ends. Germline values: CDR1 ENHRY, CDR2 SYGVKD. CDR3 length: 15 amino acids. The clonotype originates from a man aged 18 to 29 in good health. Sequences were obtained from naive CD4+ T cells sorted from blood. Subset: CD45RA+ positively selected. The V and J genes are TRBV10-3 and TRBJ1-3; a weak D match, TRBD1 (5 bases). The CDR3 reads CAISAGTADGNTIYF. DNA for the CDR3: TGTGCCATCAGTGCAGGGACGGCCGATGGAAACACCATATATTTT.